Listed here is a single T cell receptor beta chain. Its antigen is unknown. Produced via immunoSEQ multiplex PCR; TCRdb's table is partial and in-frame only. This repertoire shows around 70,000 clones, around 80% found once; its top ten account for 0.95% to 1.3%. V dropped 1 base and J dropped 0 bases, with 8 bases sitting between them. CDR1 SGHDT and CDR2 YYEEEE come from the germline V gene. The CDR3 length is 14 residues. The sample comes from a study of OX40 agonist ivuxolimab in advanced cancers. Study-level points and caveats: Partial responders at 0.1-3.0 mg/kg had among the lowest clonal expansion.

This receptor was obtained from an adult with an advanced solid tumor such as melanoma, head and neck, liver or kidney cancer. This rearrangement joins TRBV5-6 to TRBJ2-7; D is unclear. Sequenced material: CD4+ or CD8+ T cells sorted from blood, taken in a trial of the OX40 agonist ivuxolimab. CDR3 sequence: CASSLTEASYEQYF. The DNA for the CDR3 is TGTGCCAGCAGCTTGACAGAAGCCTCCTACGAGCAGTACTTC.